The 22 T cell receptor beta chains given below trace back to one sample, sequenced in a study of cytomegalovirus exposure and HLA in healthy donors. Researchers ran the PCR with 60 Vbeta and 13 Jbeta primers. Using immunoSEQ multiplex PCR, the repertoire was profiled, and TCRdb retains in-frame clones only, with some absent. The table records approximately 170,000 clones, just under 75% of them present only once. The sample consisted of PBMCs. These receptors originate from a woman aged 25 to 39 in good health and CMV-seropositive.

This clone was detected a few times. The chain is built from TRBV28 and TRBJ2-7; a weak D match, TRBD2 (5 bases). CDR3 length: 14 residues. Germline CDR1 reads MDHEN; CDR2 reads SYDVKM. V lost 6 bases and J 4 bases, leaving 16 bases between the germline ends. CDR3 protein: CASRAGIPLYEQYF. In DNA, the CDR3 is TGTGCCAGCAGGGCCGGGATCCCCCTTTACGAGCAGTACTTC.

The CDR3 nucleotides read TGTGCCACCAGCAGCAGGGATGGGAACTACGAGCAGTACTTC. Protein product: CATSSRDGNYEQYF. This chain links TRBV15 with TRBJ2-7, with D perhaps TRBD1 (5 bases). This CDR3 has 14 residues. Germline CDR1 is LNHNV and CDR2 is YYDKDF (reference sequence). V lost 3 bases and J lost 3, with 12 bases in between.

The chain employs TRBV6-5 and TRBJ1-4; unclear D gene. Trimming shortened V by 2 bases and J by 7 bases, and 11 bases separated the two germline ends. CDR3 length: 14 amino acids. The germline V gene has CDR1 MNHEY and CDR2 SVGAGI. CDR3 sequence reads: CASSYKAYVEKLFF. DNA for the CDR3: TGTGCCAGCAGTTACAAAGCGTATGTTGAAAAACTGTTTTTT.

The rearrangement joins TRBV4-1 to TRBJ2-3; D is undetermined. CDR3 size: 15 residues. The germline gives CDR1 MGHRA, CDR2 YSYEKL. V gave up 1 base and J gave up 5 bases, with 13 bases separating them. The CDR3: CASSQGTIRVDTQYF. The CDR3 nucleotides read TGCGCCAGCAGCCAAGGAACGATACGCGTAGATACGCAGTATTTT.

About this clone: A read error may produce the germline difference seen at one junction end. The chain is built from TRBV10-3 and TRBJ2-1; D unclear. CDR1 and CDR2 (germline): ENHRY, SYGVKD. The CDR3 length is 12 residues. DNA of the CDR3: TGTGCCACCAGTGGGATGGTGCAGCGGCAGTTCTTC. Protein sequence: CATSGMVQRQFF.

The gene calls are TRBV28 and TRBJ2-2; 11 nucleotides agree with TRBD1. Losses at the gene ends were 3 bases for V and 3 bases for J; bases not matched to a gene: 6. Germline V CDR1 and CDR2: MDHEN, SYDVKM. CDR3 length: 17 residues. The CDR3 DNA is TGTGCCAGCAGTTTGTCGGACAGGGGGCGCGACACCGGGGAGCTGTTTTTT. It translates to CASSLSDRGRDTGELFF.

The V call is TRBV19, the J call TRBJ1-4; D is unclear. Deletions cut 3 bases from V and 10 bases from J, with 6 bases between. The CDR3 covers 11 residues. CDR1 LNHDA and CDR2 SQIVND come from the germline V gene (reference sequence). The CDR3: CASSIAGKLFF. CDR3 sequence (DNA): TGTGCCAGTAGTATCGCGGGAAAACTGTTTTTT.

J is TRBJ1-1 and V is TRBV9; D is undetermined. Germline V gene data show CDR1 as SGDLS and CDR2 as YYNGEE. This CDR3 has 15 amino acids. Trimming left V 0 bases short and J 1 base short, with 10 bases between. CDR3 coding DNA: TGTGCCAGCAGCGTAGCTTCGGGAGGGAACACTGAAGCTTTCTTT. As protein: CASSVASGGNTEAFF.

This clone was detected a few times. The V gene is TRBV27, the J gene TRBJ1-1; the match to TRBD1 covers 9 bases. With 7 bases clipped from V and 3 bases from J, the junction kept 9 bases outside the gene matches. The germline gives CDR1 MNHEY, CDR2 SMNVEV (reference sequence). The CDR3 runs 15 residues. DNA of the CDR3: TGTGCCAGCAAGAGGGACAGGGCTAGGGACACTGAAGCTTTCTTT. It yields the protein CASKRDRARDTEAFF.

This rearrangement joins TRBV9 to TRBJ2-2; 7 nucleotides match TRBD2. CDR1 is SGDLS, CDR2 YYNGEE, per germline. After removal of 0 bases from V and 6 bases from J, the junction contained 2 bases not matched to a gene. The CDR3 consists of 14 residues. Written as DNA, the CDR3 is TGTGCCAGCAGCGTAGGGGCGGGAGCCGGGGAGCTGTTTTTT. As protein: CASSVGAGAGELFF.

The chain employs TRBV28 and TRBJ2-5, with D uncertain. The tail of the sequence fits TRBJ2-7 better, so the J call may be wrong. Germline loops: CDR1 MDHEN, CDR2 SYDVKM. There are 11 residues in the CDR3. The CDR3 region has the DNA TGTGCCAGCAGTCTCGACTACGAGCAGTACTTC. It yields the protein CASSLDYEQYF.

The chain employs TRBV7-9 and TRBJ1-2, with D perhaps matching TRBD1 (6 bases). The CDR3 loop spans 14 amino acids. The V end was cut by 1 base, the J end by 7 bases, with 13 bases between. Germline CDR1 is SEHNR and CDR2 is FQNEAQ (reference sequence). CDR3 residues: CASSLEGERFGYTF. As DNA, the CDR3 is TGTGCCAGCAGCTTAGAGGGGGAACGATTTGGCTACACCTTC.

This CDR3 is CASSLKETGELFF. CDR3 in DNA: TGTGCCAGCAGCTTAAAAGAGACCGGGGAGCTGTTTTTT. The chain joins TRBV7-6 to TRBJ2-2; no clear D. The CDR3 runs 13 residues. The V and J ends lost 2 bases and 5 bases respectively, with 6 bases between them. From germline, CDR1 is SGHVS and CDR2 FNYEAQ. The entire variable domain, with the rest obtained from reference TRBV7-6 and TRBJ2-2, is as follows: GAGVSQSPRYKVTKRGQDVALRCDPISGHVSLYWYRQALGQGPEFLTYFNYEAQQDKSGLPNDRFSAERPEGSISTLTIQRTEQRDSAMYRCASSLKETGELFFGEGSRLTVL.

The genes are TRBV2 and TRBJ2-5; 8 bases line up with TRBD1. V lost 6 bases and J lost 0; bases outside the gene matches: 6. This CDR3 is built from 15 residues. From germline, CDR1 is SNHLY and CDR2 FYNNEI. The CDR3 DNA follows: TGTGCCAGCAGCTCCAAGGACAGGGACCAAGAGACCCAGTACTTC. It translates to CASSSKDRDQETQYF.

The CDR3 here is CASSPYDRGNSNQPQHF. DNA for the CDR3: TGTGCCAGCTCACCATATGACAGGGGTAATAGCAATCAGCCCCAGCATTTT. V is TRBV18 and J is TRBJ1-5; 8 bases map to TRBD1. V lost 2 bases to trimming and J lost 0 bases; unmatched junction nucleotides: 6. Germline V lookup: CDR1 KGHSH, CDR2 LQKENI. The CDR3 has 17 amino acids.

The V call is TRBV13, the J call TRBJ2-5; maybe TRBD1 (5 bases). From germline, CDR1 is PRHDT and CDR2 FYEKMQ (reference sequence). The CDR3 length is 12 residues. V was shortened by 1 base and J by 6 bases, with 6 bases between the two germline ends. The DNA of the CDR3 is TGTGCCAGCAGCTTAGCAGGGAAGACCCAGTACTTC. Its protein product is CASSLAGKTQYF.

This sequence joins TRBV18 and TRBJ2-2; possible D gene TRBD1, 5 bases. Per the germline V gene, CDR1 is KGHSH and CDR2 is LQKENI. This CDR3 comprises 14 residues. The V and J ends lost 0 bases and 3 bases respectively, with 5 bases between them. CDR3 sequence reads: CASSPPRDTGELFF. In nucleotides, the CDR3 is TGTGCCAGCTCACCACCCAGGGACACCGGGGAGCTGTTTTTT.

In its sample, this clone was seen once. V gene TRBV6-5 combines with J gene TRBJ1-5; no clear D gene. Germline-derived CDR1 and CDR2 are MNHEY and SVGAGI. V lost 5 bases and J 2 bases, leaving 7 bases between the germline ends. The length of the CDR3 is 13 residues. DNA for the CDR3: TGTGCCAGCAGTCGACTAGGCAATCAGCCCCAGCATTTT. The encoded protein is CASSRLGNQPQHF.

The genes are TRBV28 and TRBJ2-4; TRBD2 matches at 9 bases. Germline CDR1 and CDR2: MDHEN and SYDVKM. This CDR3 contains 15 residues. The V segment lost 2 bases and the J segment 4 bases; nucleotides outside the gene matches: 3. The CDR3 sequence: CASSLETSGKNIQYF. CDR3 nucleotides: TGTGCCAGCAGTTTAGAGACTAGCGGAAAAAACATTCAGTACTTC.

The CDR3 nucleotides are TGTGCCAGCAGTTCCGGGACAGGGTACGGGGAGCTGTTTTTT. This encodes CASSSGTGYGELFF. The V and J genes are TRBV6-1 and TRBJ2-2; TRBD1 aligns across 9 bases. This CDR3 is built from 14 residues. Germline CDR1 and CDR2: MNHNS and SASEGT. V lost 5 bases, J lost 7 bases, and 5 bases stayed unmatched.

The chain recombines TRBV7-9 with TRBJ2-7; D is possibly TRBD1 (6 bases). Germline CDR1 is SEHNR and CDR2 is FQNEAQ (reference sequence). The CDR3 has 12 residues. The DNA for the CDR3 is TGTTTCAAGCAGATGGGGGCATACGAGCAGTACTTC. As protein: CFKQMGAYEQYF.

This chain connects TRBV5-1 to TRBJ2-7, with 7 bases identical to TRBD2. Germline values: CDR1 SGHRS, CDR2 YFSETQ. The CDR3 runs to 13 residues. After removal of 4 bases from V and 2 bases from J, the junction contained 3 bases not matched to a gene. CDR3 DNA sequence: TGCGCCAGCAGCCTAGGGACTACCTACGAGCAGTACTTC. It codes for CASSLGTTYEQYF.